This is a list of T cell receptor beta chains from one sample in a study of response to subunit inactivated influenza vaccine. MiXCR, run by TCRdb on the RT-PCR reads, gives a single entry per CDR3 protein. The profile shows hundreds of thousands of distinct CDR3 sequences, around 15% of them singletons. The source was PBMCs from blood, collected 14 days before vaccination. These receptors originate from a man aged 50-60 years who received an inactivated influenza vaccine. Each CDR3 is given with its conserved first and last residue. Fields, in order: D gene, J gene, CDR3 length, V gene, clone size, CDR3 protein, CDR3 DNA. D genes are given only for firm matches. The size entry is marked missing in some rows and otherwise reads once, few, many or a size class.

-	TRBJ2-5	13	TRBV20-1	few	CSAEPAGTETQYF	TGCAGTGCCGAGCCGGCAGGGACAGAGACCCAGTACTTC
-	TRBJ2-7	13	TRBV7-9	few	CASSLATGYEQYF	TGTGCCAGCAGCTTAGCAACAGGATACGAGCAGTACTTC
-	TRBJ2-5	12	TRBV30	-	CAFKGLGETQYF	TGTGCCTTCAAGGGGTTAGGAGAGACCCAGTACTTC
-	TRBJ2-3	13	TRBV20-1	-	CSAPLSPTDTQYF	TGCAGTGCCCCTTTGAGTCCCACAGATACGCAGTATTTT
-	TRBJ1-1	15	TRBV12-3/TRBV12-4	many	CASSSRTLKDTEAFF	TGTGCCAGCAGTTCTAGGACCCTGAAGGACACTGAAGCTTTCTTT
TRBD2	TRBJ2-7	20	TRBV6-2/TRBV6-3	-	CASSYRRLAGGQPLSYEQYF	TGTGCCAGCAGTTACCGTCGACTAGCGGGGGGCCAGCCGCTCTCCTACGAGCAGTACTTC
-	TRBJ2-1	14	TRBV20-1	few	CSAISGGAWNEQFF	TGCAGTGCTATCTCTGGGGGGGCTTGGAATGAGCAGTTCTTC
-	TRBJ2-1	13	TRBV28	once	CASSFLLGDEQFF	TGTGCCAGCAGTTTTTTGCTCGGGGATGAGCAGTTCTTC
-	TRBJ2-3	13	TRBV12-3/TRBV12-4	many	CASSFFSTDTQYF	TGTGCCAGCAGTTTCTTTAGCACAGATACGCAGTATTTT
-	TRBJ1-2	15	TRBV29-1	few	CSVEGLGTPNYGYTF	TGCAGCGTTGAAGGATTGGGGACTCCTAACTATGGCTACACCTTC
-	TRBJ1-1	13	TRBV6-1	-	CASSVPGNTEAFF	TGTGCCAGCAGTGTCCCGGGGAACACTGAAGCTTTCTTT
-	TRBJ2-3	16	TRBV5-1	few	CASSLASLGGADTQYF	TGCGCCAGCAGCTTGGCCTCGTTGGGGGGAGCAGATACGCAGTATTTT
TRBD1	TRBJ1-2	16	TRBV11-2	-	CASSPTAGQGIYGYTF	TGTGCCAGCAGCCCCACGGCGGGACAGGGAATCTATGGCTACACCTTC
TRBD1	TRBJ1-5	17	TRBV23-1	-	CASSQSPRDRGTQPQHF	TGCGCCAGCAGTCAATCGCCTAGGGACAGGGGGACTCAGCCCCAGCATTTT
TRBD1	TRBJ1-2	12	TRBV4-3	few	CASSKDRLLFTF	TGCGCCAGCAGCAAGGACAGGTTGTTGTTCACCTTC
TRBD2	TRBJ2-2	15	TRBV27	-	CASTLTSGNTGELFF	TGTGCCAGCACCCTGACTAGCGGGAACACCGGGGAGCTGTTTTTT
-	TRBJ2-5	14	TRBV9	few	CASSVAAGVGTQYF	TGTGCCAGCAGCGTAGCGGCAGGGGTGGGGACCCAGTACTTC
-	TRBJ2-1	12	TRBV12-3/TRBV12-4	few	CASRIDTGLMLF	TGTGCCAGCAGAATCGACACCGGTCTAATGCTCTTC
TRBD1	TRBJ1-2	15	TRBV5-6	few	CASSSDRGRNYGYTF	TGTGCCAGCAGCTCTGACAGGGGGCGTAACTATGGCTACACCTTC
-	TRBJ2-1	16	TRBV7-6	few	CASSLGSSGAYNEQFF	TGTGCCAGCAGCTTAGGCTCGTCGGGAGCCTACAATGAGCAGTTCTTC
TRBD2	TRBJ2-1	17	TRBV5-6	-	CASSLLAGGQTYNEQFF	TGTGCCAGCAGCTTACTAGCGGGGGGGCAAACCTACAATGAGCAGTTCTTC
TRBD1	TRBJ1-4	15	TRBV4-2	-	CASSQGTGASEKLFF	TGTGCCAGCAGCCAAGGAACAGGGGCTAGTGAAAAACTGTTTTTT
-	TRBJ1-1	15	TRBV6-2/TRBV6-3	few	CATLARTRFNTEAFF	TGTGCCACCCTCGCACGGACAAGATTCAACACTGAAGCTTTCTTT
-	TRBJ1-2	18	TRBV5-1	few	CASSLVDPSLQPKHGYTF	TGCGCCAGCAGCTTGGTTGACCCCTCACTGCAACCCAAGCATGGCTACACCTTC
TRBD1	TRBJ1-2	15	TRBV12-3/TRBV12-4	-	CASSLGQGAGVGYTF	TGTGCCAGCAGTTTAGGACAGGGGGCGGGCGTTGGCTACACCTTC
-	TRBJ2-5	14	TRBV27	few	CASSLVGFRETQYF	TGTGCCAGCAGTTTAGTAGGATTTAGGGAGACCCAGTACTTC
TRBD1	TRBJ2-5	13	TRBV7-9	-	CASSLGQGTTQYF	TGTGCCAGCAGCTTAGGACAGGGGACGACCCAGTACTTC
-	TRBJ2-7	15	TRBV7-9	once	CASSLRRDPLDEQYF	TGTGCCAGCAGCTTAAGACGGGACCCCTTGGACGAGCAGTACTTC
-	TRBJ1-2	14	TRBV29-1	-	CSVEDLEGSHGYTF	TGCAGCGTTGAAGATCTGGAGGGAAGCCATGGCTACACCTTC
-	TRBJ2-1	15	TRBV5-1	few	CASSLAGDSRNEQFF	TGCGCCAGCAGCTTGGCTGGGGATTCTCGTAATGAGCAGTTCTTC
TRBD2	TRBJ2-2	16	TRBV7-4	-	CASSTIAGVSTGELFF	TGTGCCAGCAGCACGATAGCGGGAGTTAGCACCGGGGAGCTGTTTTTT